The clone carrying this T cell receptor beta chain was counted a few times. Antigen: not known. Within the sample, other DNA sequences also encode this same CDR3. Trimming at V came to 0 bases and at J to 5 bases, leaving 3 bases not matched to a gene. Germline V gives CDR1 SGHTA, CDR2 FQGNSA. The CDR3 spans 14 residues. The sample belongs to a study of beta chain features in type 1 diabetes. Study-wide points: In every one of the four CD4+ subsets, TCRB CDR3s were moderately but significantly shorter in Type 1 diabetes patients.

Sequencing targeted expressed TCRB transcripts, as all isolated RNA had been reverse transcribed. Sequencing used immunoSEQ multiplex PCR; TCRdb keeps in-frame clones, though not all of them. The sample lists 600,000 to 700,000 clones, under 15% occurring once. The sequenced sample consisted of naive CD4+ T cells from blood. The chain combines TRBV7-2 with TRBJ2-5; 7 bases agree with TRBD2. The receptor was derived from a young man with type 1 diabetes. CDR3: CASSLARGGETQYF. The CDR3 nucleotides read TGTGCCAGCAGCTTAGCGCGGGGAGGGGAGACCCAGTACTTC. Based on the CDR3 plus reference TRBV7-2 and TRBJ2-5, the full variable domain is GAGVSQSPSNKVTEKGKDVELRCDPISGHTALYWYRQSLGQGLEFLIYFQGNSAPDKSGLPSDRFSAERTGGSVSTLTIQRTQQEDSAVYLCASSLARGGETQYFGPGTRLLVL.